This section outlines one T cell receptor (beta chain) sequence together with its context. This specimen comes from a study of blood T cell repertoires in COVID-19. V gave up 6 bases and J gave up 6 bases; unmatched junction bases: 8. The CDR3 runs to 14 residues. Germline CDR1 MDHEN, CDR2 SYDVKM. Method: immunoSEQ multiplex PCR; TCRdb's copy keeps in-frame clones and lacks some. The sample holds about 190,000 clones, 79% seen once. The specimen was peripheral blood. The TCR was taken from a man in his 60s with active or convalescent COVID-19. V gene TRBV28 combines with J gene TRBJ1-2; 9 positions agree with TRBD1. CDR3 bases: TGTGCCAGCAGCCGGGACAGGGATTTGGATGGCTACACCTTC. Translated, it gives CASSRDRDLDGYTF.